Sequencing of this TCR beta chain was carried out in a study of blood T cell repertoires in COVID-19. Across the study: Italy, Spain and the United States were the sources of the convalescent and acute COVID-19 samples.

The protocol was immunoSEQ multiplex PCR, while the TCRdb copy is restricted to in-frame clones and leaves out a portion. The sample includes 290,000 or so clones, almost 85% seen only once; the top ten take 5.1%. Germline V gives CDR1 ENHRY, CDR2 SYGVKD. CDR3 size: 13 residues. Trimming removed 3 bases at V and 12 bases at J, with 12 bases between. The TCR comes from a man aged 45 to 65 with active or convalescent COVID-19. The sample was peripheral blood. The chain uses TRBV10-3 and TRBJ1-6; no firm D call. The CDR3 sequence is CAISESARVPLHF. DNA of the CDR3: TGTGCCATCAGTGAATCGGCACGGGTACCCCTCCACTTT.